This T cell receptor beta chain was obtained from a study of T cells in Graves' hyperthyroidism and ophthalmopathy. Study background: Blood from the periphery was taken at initial diagnosis, before any treatment. Notes on the study in general: A model built on 13 V-J features separated ophthalmopathy from stable hyperthyroidism. Expanded thyroid clonotypes (above 0.001) were mostly also found in blood.

Fresh peripheral blood, about 9.9 ml, yielded the PBMCs. Template material for amplifying TCR beta CDR3 regions consisted of RNA transcripts. The study used the HTBI primer set for a first-round RT-PCR of the TCR CDR3. TCRdb called the multiplex PCR reads again in MiXCR, with one record for every CDR3 protein. The table includes approximately 480,000 distinct CDR3 sequences, less than 25% detected once. V shed 6 bases and J shed 2 bases, with 11 bases lying between them. Germline CDR1 is SEHNR and CDR2 is FQNEAQ (reference sequence). The CDR3 is 13 amino acids. This clonotype was recorded many times. Its antigen is unidentified.

The clonotype was recovered from a man younger than 35 with Graves' hyperthyroidism. The V and J genes are TRBV7-9 and TRBJ2-7; D remains unclear. Sequenced sample: blood. The CDR3 bases are TGTGCCAGCAGTTCCAGTAGGACCTACGAGCAGTACTTC. Residues: CASSSSRTYEQYF.